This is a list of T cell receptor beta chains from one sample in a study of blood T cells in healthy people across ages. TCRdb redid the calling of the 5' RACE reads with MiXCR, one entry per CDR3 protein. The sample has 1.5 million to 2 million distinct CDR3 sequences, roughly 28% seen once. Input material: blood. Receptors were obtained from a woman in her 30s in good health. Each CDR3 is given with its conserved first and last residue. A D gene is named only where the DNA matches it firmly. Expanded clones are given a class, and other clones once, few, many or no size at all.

CDR3: CASSTPRSYEQYF; DNA: TGCGCCAGCAGCACCCCCAGGAGCTACGAGCAGTACTTC; size: -; D: -; V: TRBV5-1; J: TRBJ2-7
CDR3: CASSEALETGVGNEQFF; DNA: TGTGCCAGCAGTGAAGCGCTAGAGACAGGGGTTGGAAATGAGCAGTTCTTC; size: few; D: TRBD1; V: TRBV2; J: TRBJ2-1
CDR3: CASSQDSPASGYNEQFF; DNA: TGTGCCAGCAGCCAAGATAGTCCCGCTAGCGGATACAATGAGCAGTTCTTC; size: -; D: TRBD2; V: TRBV4-2; J: TRBJ2-1
CDR3: CASSLTDSSSYEQYF; DNA: TGTGCCAGCAGCCTAACTGACTCGAGCTCCTACGAGCAGTACTTC; size: many; D: -; V: TRBV7-9; J: TRBJ2-7
CDR3: CSATGSSDQPQHF; DNA: TGCAGTGCTACAGGGAGTAGCGATCAGCCCCAGCATTTT; size: few; D: -; V: TRBV20-1; J: TRBJ1-5
CDR3: CAITGGAAYEQYF; DNA: TGTGCCATCACCGGGGGGGCAGCCTACGAGCAGTACTTC; size: -; D: TRBD2; V: TRBV10-3; J: TRBJ2-7
CDR3: CASRGQPNSPLHF; DNA: TGTGCCAGCAGGGGACAGCCCAATTCACCCCTCCACTTT; size: few; D: TRBD1; V: TRBV3-1; J: TRBJ1-6
CDR3: CASSFNSGDNEQFF; DNA: TGTGCCAGCAGCTTTAATTCGGGGGACAATGAGCAGTTCTTC; size: many; D: -; V: TRBV7-2; J: TRBJ2-1
CDR3: CASSQDFTGNEQFF; DNA: TGTGCCAGCAGCCAAGATTTTACCGGTAATGAGCAGTTCTTC; size: -; D: -; V: TRBV3-1; J: TRBJ2-1
CDR3: CASSSGTVEAQYF; DNA: TGTGCCAGCAGCTCGGGTACGGTGGAGGCCCAGTACTTC; size: -; D: -; V: TRBV5-5; J: TRBJ2-5
CDR3: CAWSARLAGNNEQFF; DNA: TGTGCCTGGAGTGCCCGACTAGCGGGTAACAATGAGCAGTTCTTC; size: -; D: TRBD2; V: TRBV30; J: TRBJ2-1
CDR3: CASNEDQETQYF; DNA: TGCGCCAGCAACGAAGACCAAGAGACCCAGTACTTC; size: -; D: -; V: TRBV10-2; J: TRBJ2-5
CDR3: CASKGGAGSSYEQYF; DNA: TGCGCCAGCAAAGGGGGCGCGGGGAGCTCCTACGAGCAGTACTTC; size: many; D: -; V: TRBV5-1; J: TRBJ2-7
CDR3: CATNSRTSGGRAEQFF; DNA: TGTGCCACCAACAGTAGGACTAGCGGGGGTCGTGCTGAGCAGTTCTTC; size: -; D: TRBD2; V: TRBV15; J: TRBJ2-1
CDR3: CASGRRTALYSNQPQHF; DNA: TGTGCCAGCGGCCGACGGACAGCCCTTTATAGCAATCAGCCCCAGCATTTT; size: few; D: -; V: TRBV28; J: TRBJ1-5
CDR3: CASSLLWEAEAFF; DNA: TGTGCCAGCAGCTTACTATGGGAGGCTGAAGCTTTCTTT; size: -; D: -; V: TRBV5-5; J: TRBJ1-1
CDR3: CASRPGQGRHEQYF; DNA: TGTGCCAGCCGGCCAGGACAGGGCCGGCACGAGCAGTACTTC; size: -; D: TRBD1; V: TRBV2; J: TRBJ2-7
CDR3: CGSSVDGSSYEQYF; DNA: TGTGGCAGCAGCGTAGACGGGAGCTCCTACGAGCAGTACTTC; size: -; D: -; V: TRBV9; J: TRBJ2-7
CDR3: CSARDYLAGVYEQYF; DNA: TGCAGTGCTAGAGATTACCTAGCGGGAGTCTACGAGCAGTACTTC; size: many; D: TRBD2; V: TRBV20-1; J: TRBJ2-7
CDR3: CASSFAGFSTDTQYF; DNA: TGTGCCAGCAGCTTCGCGGGCTTCAGCACAGATACGCAGTATTTT; size: few; D: -; V: TRBV7-2; J: TRBJ2-3
CDR3: CASSLGQGNAGELFF; DNA: TGCGCCAGCAGCTTGGGCCAGGGGAACGCCGGGGAGCTGTTTTTT; size: -; D: -; V: TRBV5-1; J: TRBJ2-2
CDR3: CASSPMTASEQYF; DNA: TGTGCCAGCAGTCCAATGACCGCGTCTGAGCAGTACTTC; size: few; D: -; V: TRBV12-3/TRBV12-4; J: TRBJ2-7
CDR3: CASSLEGGAYEQYF; DNA: TGTGCCAGCAGCTTAGAAGGGGGCGCTTACGAGCAGTACTTC; size: many; D: TRBD1; V: TRBV7-9; J: TRBJ2-7
CDR3: CATSRDLSSEQFF; DNA: TGTGCCACCAGCAGAGATTTGAGTAGTGAGCAGTTCTTC; size: many; D: -; V: TRBV15; J: TRBJ2-1
CDR3: CASSCGELYEQYF; DNA: TGTGCCAGCAGCTGTGGAGAACTCTACGAGCAGTACTTC; size: -; D: -; V: TRBV7-2; J: TRBJ2-7
CDR3: CATSDSEHQGCTEAFF; DNA: TGTGCCACCAGTGATTCAGAACACCAGGGTTGCACTGAAGCTTTCTTT; size: -; D: -; V: TRBV24-1; J: TRBJ1-1
CDR3: CASSQDLSSSNQPQHF; DNA: TGCGCCAGCAGCCAAGATCTCAGCAGTAGCAATCAGCCCCAGCATTTT; size: -; D: -; V: TRBV4-3; J: TRBJ1-5
CDR3: CASSPRTGGFANYGHTF; DNA: TGCGCCAGCAGCCCCCGGACAGGGGGCTTCGCTAACTATGGCCACACCTTC; size: -; D: TRBD1; V: TRBV5-1; J: TRBJ1-2
CDR3: CSSPGGAGEKLFF; DNA: TGCAGTTCCCCCGGGGGCGCGGGTGAAAAACTGTTTTTT; size: few; D: -; V: TRBV20-1; J: TRBJ1-4
CDR3: CASSQDPAGEGDTQYF; DNA: TGCGCCAGCAGCCAAGATCCAGCGGGGGAAGGAGATACGCAGTATTTT; size: -; D: TRBD2; V: TRBV4-1; J: TRBJ2-3
CDR3: CSAPPGDRDQETQYF; DNA: TGCAGTGCTCCACCCGGGGACAGGGATCAAGAGACCCAGTACTTC; size: -; D: TRBD1; V: TRBV20-1; J: TRBJ2-5
CDR3: CASSTLAGGYNEQFF; DNA: TGTGCCAGCAGCACTCTAGCGGGAGGCTACAATGAGCAGTTCTTC; size: many; D: TRBD2; V: TRBV7-2; J: TRBJ2-1
CDR3: CASNLQGMYEQFF; DNA: TGTGCCAGCAATTTACAGGGGATGTATGAGCAGTTCTTC; size: -; D: TRBD1; V: TRBV12-3/TRBV12-4; J: TRBJ2-1
CDR3: CASSDRLTSANNEQFF; DNA: TGTGCCAGCAGCGACCGTTTGACTAGCGCCAACAATGAGCAGTTCTTC; size: few; D: TRBD2; V: TRBV9; J: TRBJ2-1
CDR3: CASSDGPLNTEAFF; DNA: TGTGCCAGCAGTGATGGGCCCTTGAACACTGAAGCTTTCTTT; size: -; D: -; V: TRBV2; J: TRBJ1-1
CDR3: CSVSKRSNEQFF; DNA: TGCAGCGTTTCTAAGCGGTCCAATGAGCAGTTCTTC; size: few; D: -; V: TRBV29-1; J: TRBJ2-1
CDR3: CASSLGQGTLTGEPFF; DNA: TGCGCCAGCAGCTTGGGACAGGGTACCCTCACCGGGGAGCCGTTTTTT; size: -; D: TRBD1; V: TRBV5-1; J: TRBJ2-2
CDR3: CASSDHRGVYNEQFF; DNA: TGTGCCAGCAGTGATCACAGGGGGGTTTACAATGAGCAGTTCTTC; size: few; D: TRBD1; V: TRBV2; J: TRBJ2-1
CDR3: CASSTPGSTEAFF; DNA: TGTGCCAGCAGCACTCCGGGGAGCACTGAAGCTTTCTTT; size: few; D: -; V: TRBV7-2; J: TRBJ1-1
CDR3: CASSRACEQYF; DNA: TGTGCCAGCAGCCGCGCATGCGAGCAGTACTTC; size: -; D: -; V: TRBV7-2; J: TRBJ2-7
CDR3: CSVSGRSNYGYTF; DNA: TGCAGCGTTTCCGGGCGATCTAACTATGGCTACACCTTC; size: many; D: -; V: TRBV29-1; J: TRBJ1-2
CDR3: CATSGGPRGATGTQYF; DNA: TGTGCCACCAGTGGGGGTCCGCGGGGGGCCACTGGTACGCAGTATTTT; size: -; D: TRBD2; V: TRBV15; J: TRBJ2-3
CDR3: CATSENAGVRKQETQYF; DNA: TGTGCCACCAGTGAAAATGCGGGGGTAAGGAAACAAGAGACCCAGTACTTC; size: few; D: TRBD2; V: TRBV24-1; J: TRBJ2-5
CDR3: CASSLLAGPNQPQHF; DNA: TGTGCCAGCAGCTTGTTGGCGGGGCCGAATCAGCCCCAGCATTTT; size: -; D: -; V: TRBV5-5; J: TRBJ1-5
CDR3: CSATLLGEGGNQPQHF; DNA: TGCAGTGCTACCCTTTTAGGGGAGGGAGGCAATCAGCCCCAGCATTTT; size: few; D: -; V: TRBV20-1; J: TRBJ1-5
CDR3: CASRQRTGGHYNEQFF; DNA: TGTGCCAGCAGGCAACGGACAGGGGGTCACTACAATGAGCAGTTCTTC; size: -; D: TRBD1; V: TRBV28; J: TRBJ2-1
CDR3: CSARGSNTVNEKLFF; DNA: TGCAGTGCTAGAGGGTCGAACACCGTAAATGAAAAACTGTTTTTT; size: few; D: -; V: TRBV20-1; J: TRBJ1-4
CDR3: CASSEEIWVKNIQYF; DNA: TGTGCCAGCAGTGAGGAGATTTGGGTCAAAAACATTCAGTACTTC; size: few; D: -; V: TRBV2; J: TRBJ2-4
CDR3: CATLRRAGGTYEQYF; DNA: TGTGCCACCCTGAGACGAGCGGGGGGCACCTACGAGCAGTACTTC; size: many; D: TRBD2; V: TRBV7-3; J: TRBJ2-7
CDR3: CASSLRGYNSPLHF; DNA: TGTGCCAGCAGCTTAAGGGGTTATAATTCACCCCTCCACTTT; size: few; D: -; V: TRBV7-2; J: TRBJ1-6
CDR3: CASSSYLSYEQYF; DNA: TGTGCCAGCAGCTCCTACCTATCCTACGAGCAGTACTTC; size: few; D: -; V: TRBV5-6; J: TRBJ2-7
CDR3: CSVDPWRGALQGEQFF; DNA: TGCAGCGTTGACCCTTGGAGGGGGGCTCTACAGGGTGAGCAGTTCTTC; size: -; D: -; V: TRBV29-1; J: TRBJ2-1
CDR3: CASSPKGLAPYNEQFF; DNA: TGTGCCAGCAGTCCTAAAGGACTAGCGCCCTACAATGAGCAGTTCTTC; size: -; D: TRBD2; V: TRBV27; J: TRBJ2-1